A selection of T cell receptor beta chains follows, all from one sample in a study of blood T cell repertoires in COVID-19. Repertoires were generated with immunoSEQ multiplex PCR, while TCRdb's copy carries only in-frame clones and drops some. Among a few hundred thousand clones listed, 85% to 90% were seen once. The material sequenced was PBMCs or T cells enriched from blood (not recorded which). These receptors were collected from a man aged 30 to 39 who had recovered from COVID-19. The CDR3 runs from the conserved cysteine through the conserved F or W. D genes are given only for firm matches. The size field is filled for only some rows; it gives once, few, many or a size class.

clone size	CDR3 length	D gene	V gene	J gene	CDR3 DNA	CDR3 protein
.	15	TRBD1	TRBV7-9	TRBJ1-2	TGTGCCAGCAGCTTACCCCCCGCAGGGGGTCTTGGCTACACCTTC	CASSLPPAGGLGYTF
.	17	TRBD2	TRBV3-1/TRBV3-2	TRBJ2-2	TGTGCCAGCAGCCAAGAGATGGTAGCGGGAGTGGATGGGGAGCTGTTTTTT	CASSQEMVAGVDGELFF
.	18	TRBD1	TRBV4-2	TRBJ1-6	TGTGCCAGCAGCCAAGGCGGGGACAGGGTCCTTTATAATTCACCCCTCCACTTT	CASSQGGDRVLYNSPLHF
.	13	.	TRBV5-1	TRBJ1-1	TGCGCCAGCAGCTTGTCGGGGGGCACTGAAGCTTTCTTT	CASSLSGGTEAFF
.	15	TRBD1	TRBV9	TRBJ2-1	TGTGCCAGCAGCAGAACAGGGGTCTCCTACAATGAGCAGTTCTTC	CASSRTGVSYNEQFF
.	14	.	TRBV18	TRBJ1-4	TGTGCCAGCTCGCAGACGGGAAATAATGAAAAACTGTTTTTT	CASSQTGNNEKLFF
.	13	TRBD1	TRBV7-9	TRBJ1-1	TGTGCCAGCAGCTCCCGGGACAGCTCCCCAGCTTTCTTT	CASSSRDSSPAFF
once	13	.	TRBV19	TRBJ2-5	TGTGCCAGTAGTATAGGAGGATTCGAGACCCAGTACTTC	CASSIGGFETQYF
.	15	TRBD1	TRBV4-1	TRBJ1-5	TGCGCCAGCAGCCAATTTACAGGGGAAGGTCAGCCCCAGCATTTT	CASSQFTGEGQPQHF
.	15	.	TRBV6-5	TRBJ1-1	TGTGCCAACTCCGGGGGGGGCGCGGCGAACACTGAAGCTTTCTTT	CANSGGGAANTEAFF
.	14	.	TRBV19	TRBJ2-3	TGTGCCAGTACAAGGGGCCGAGCAACAGATACGCAGTATTTT	CASTRGRATDTQYF
.	12	.	TRBV7-9	TRBJ2-2	TGTGCCAGCAGCTTCGGGGTCGGGGAGCTGTTTTTT	CASSFGVGELFF
once	16	.	TRBV10-3	TRBJ2-5	TGTGCCATCAGTGAGTCCGGGCAAGCGGATAAAGAGACCCAGTACTTC	CAISESGQADKETQYF
.	17	.	TRBV27	TRBJ2-1	TGTGCCAGCAGCCGAGCTGGTTGGTGGGAGACCTACAATGAGCAGTTCTTC	CASSRAGWWETYNEQFF
.	17	TRBD1	TRBV7-9	TRBJ1-3	TGTGCCAGCAGCTTACCGGGACAGAGAGTCTCTGGAAACACCATATATTTT	CASSLPGQRVSGNTIYF
.	15	TRBD1	TRBV7-2	TRBJ1-5	TGTGCCAGCAGCTTTGGGACAGGAGGGAATCAGCCCCAGCATTTT	CASSFGTGGNQPQHF
once	18	TRBD2	TRBV5-3	TRBJ2-7	TGTGCCAGAAGCTTTTGGGCGGGACTAGCGGGAGTTGCCTACGAGCAGTACTTC	CARSFWAGLAGVAYEQYF
.	14	TRBD2	TRBV27	TRBJ2-7	TGTGCCAGCAGTTTGCTGGCGGGAGACTACGAGCAGTACTTC	CASSLLAGDYEQYF
.	13	.	TRBV19	TRBJ1-2	TGTGCCAGTAGTATAGGGGCAGCGGTTGGCTACACCTTC	CASSIGAAVGYTF
.	14	TRBD1	TRBV19	TRBJ1-5	TGTGCCAGTAGCGGACAGGGAGGGGATCAGCCCCAGCATTTT	CASSGQGGDQPQHF
once	15	.	TRBV6-1	TRBJ1-5	TGTGCCAGCAGTGTACAGCTAGGGGTGAATCAGCCCCAGCATTTT	CASSVQLGVNQPQHF
.	15	.	TRBV5-1	TRBJ2-5	TGCGCCACCCAGAAACAGCCCCAATCAAGAGAGACCCAGTACTTC	CATQKQPQSRETQYF
few	15	TRBD1	TRBV2	TRBJ1-5	TGTGCCAGCAGTGAAAGGGGGCAAGGCAATCAGCCCCAGCATTTT	CASSERGQGNQPQHF
.	14	.	TRBV10-3	TRBJ1-2	TGTGCCATCAGTAGCATTCGGCGGGACTATGGCTACACCTTC	CAISSIRRDYGYTF
.	15	.	TRBV27	TRBJ1-5	TGTGCCAGCAGTTCTGGGAGATGGGGCAATCAGCCCCAGCATTTT	CASSSGRWGNQPQHF
.	14	.	TRBV7-6	TRBJ2-7	TGTGCCAGCAGCAACCGGGACTTCCACTACGAGCAGTACTTC	CASSNRDFHYEQYF
.	13	.	TRBV28	TRBJ1-2	TGTGCCAGCACCTCGGTACAGGGTTTAGGCTACACCTTC	CASTSVQGLGYTF
few	16	TRBD2	TRBV11-2	TRBJ2-7	TGTGCCAGCAGCCTGAACGGACTAGCGGGAGTTTACGAGCAGTACTTC	CASSLNGLAGVYEQYF
.	15	.	TRBV7-2	TRBJ2-7	TGTGCCAGCAGCCCTTGGGCTAGCGATTCCTACGAGCAGTACTTC	CASSPWASDSYEQYF
.	16	TRBD2	TRBV4-1	TRBJ2-5	TGCGCCAGCAGCCAAGATGGACTAGCGGGCTGGGAGACCCAGTACTTC	CASSQDGLAGWETQYF
.	14	.	TRBV11-2	TRBJ2-1	TGTGCCAGCAGCTTAGCGGGGTCGCACAATGAGCAGTTCTTC	CASSLAGSHNEQFF
.	13	.	TRBV3-1/TRBV3-2	TRBJ1-5	TGTGCCAGCAGCCAAACCTCCGGGCAGCCCCAGCATTTT	CASSQTSGQPQHF
once	14	TRBD2	TRBV6-4	TRBJ2-1	TGTGCCAGCAGTGAGGGACTAAGCTCCAATGAGCAGTTCTTC	CASSEGLSSNEQFF
.	15	.	TRBV28	TRBJ1-2	TGTGCCAGCAGCGTGAATGGGGGAGCGGGATATGGCTACACCTTC	CASSVNGGAGYGYTF
once	14	.	TRBV9	TRBJ2-7	TGTGCCAGCAGCGTAGGTGGGGCTGCCTACGAGCAGTACTTC	CASSVGGAAYEQYF
.	16	.	TRBV5-5	TRBJ1-4	TGTGCCAGCAGCTTGGGACAGCACTCAACTAATGAAAAACTGTTTTTT	CASSLGQHSTNEKLFF
once	16	TRBD2	TRBV7-8	TRBJ2-7	TGTGCCAGCAGCAAGGCAGGGACTAGCGAATCCTACGAGCAGTACTTC	CASSKAGTSESYEQYF
once	18	.	TRBV19	TRBJ2-1	TGTGCCAGTAGTATACCCTCTTTCTTCCGGGAGAGGGGAAATGAGCAGTTCTTC	CASSIPSFFRERGNEQFF
.	14	TRBD1	TRBV7-9	TRBJ2-7	TGTGCCACCGAGAAGACAGGGGGTGCCTACGAGCAGTACTTC	CATEKTGGAYEQYF
.	16	TRBD2	TRBV4-1	TRBJ2-1	TGCGCCAGCAGCCAAGATTACAGCGGGATGAATTATGAGCAGTTCTTC	CASSQDYSGMNYEQFF
.	15	TRBD2	TRBV18	TRBJ2-1	TGTGCCAGCTCAGGCCTAGCGGGACCCTACAATGAGCAGTTCTTC	CASSGLAGPYNEQFF
.	16	TRBD1	TRBV5-1	TRBJ1-4	TGCGCCAGCAGCCGTGGACAGGGCTCAACTAATGAAAAACTGTTTTTT	CASSRGQGSTNEKLFF
.	16	TRBD2	TRBV4-1	TRBJ2-3	TGCGCCAGCAGCCTCGAGGGGACTAGCGTCACAGATACGCAGTATTTT	CASSLEGTSVTDTQYF
.	16	.	TRBV11-2	TRBJ2-1	TGTGCCAGCAGCTTAGGGCGGCTACTCGACTACAATGAGCAGTTCTTC	CASSLGRLLDYNEQFF
.	15	TRBD1	TRBV7-8	TRBJ1-4	TGTGCCAGCAGCCATCGACAGGGGCGGGGGGAAAAACTGTTTTTT	CASSHRQGRGEKLFF
.	15	TRBD1	TRBV5-1	TRBJ2-1	TGCGCCAGCAGCTCAATGACAGGGGGCTTCAATGAGCAGTTCTTC	CASSSMTGGFNEQFF
.	15	.	TRBV6-5	TRBJ1-6	TGTGCCAGCAGTTACGAGGGCACCTATAATTCACCCCTCCACTTT	CASSYEGTYNSPLHF
.	15	TRBD2	TRBV4-1	TRBJ2-7	TGCGCCAGCAGCCCCCGGGGGGGGTTCTCCTACGAGCAGTACTTC	CASSPRGGFSYEQYF
.	16	TRBD2	TRBV24-1	TRBJ2-7	TGTGCCACCAGTGATTCTTATAGCGGGAGCTCCTACGAGCAGTACTTC	CATSDSYSGSSYEQYF
.	13	TRBD1	TRBV30	TRBJ1-3	TGTGCCTGGAGTTCTGGACAGGGGGCTTTACAGTATTTT	CAWSSGQGALQYF
once	16	TRBD2	TRBV7-8	TRBJ2-7	TGTGCCAGCAGCTTGATCAGCGGGAGGGTAACAAACGAGCAGTACTTC	CASSLISGRVTNEQYF
.	15	.	TRBV6-5	TRBJ2-2	TGTGCCAGCCGGACGGTAGCGCTGAACACCGGGGAGCTGTTTTTT	CASRTVALNTGELFF
.	13	.	TRBV7-9	TRBJ1-5	TGTGCCACTCAGGGGCGAGGCAATCAGCCCCAGCATTTT	CATQGRGNQPQHF
.	14	TRBD2	TRBV6-5	TRBJ2-1	TGTGCCAGCAGTCCCGGACTAGCGGGAGGTGAGCAGTTCTTC	CASSPGLAGGEQFF
.	14	.	TRBV3-1/TRBV3-2	TRBJ2-1	TGTGCCAGCAGTCACCCTCTGGGCGGCGGGCGGCAGTTCTTC	CASSHPLGGGRQFF
.	13	.	TRBV10-1	TRBJ2-5	TGCGCCAGCAGTGAGGCAGTCCAAGAGACCCAGTACTTC	CASSEAVQETQYF
.	15	TRBD1	TRBV2	TRBJ2-1	TGTGCCAGCAGGGGATTCGGGACAGGCCACAATGAGCAGTTCTTC	CASRGFGTGHNEQFF